Each of the 24 T cell receptor beta chains below was sequenced from the same sample in a study of T cell responses to AZD1222 COVID-19 vaccine. Profiling relied on immunoSEQ multiplex PCR, and the TCRdb table lists in-frame clones only, not all of them. The sample carries around 100,000 clones, 87% recorded once. Material: peripheral blood, obtained 28 days after the second AZD1222 dose. All receptors derive from an adult who received the AZD1222 COVID-19 vaccine.

V is TRBV5-1 and J is TRBJ2-1; perhaps TRBD1 as D (6 bases). Trimming shortened V by 0 bases and J by 6 bases, and 10 bases separated the two germline ends. CDR1 is SGHRS and CDR2 is YFSETQ in the germline V gene. This CDR3 is built from 14 residues. CDR3 protein: CASSLGATGNEQFF. The DNA for the CDR3 is TGCGCCAGCAGCTTGGGCGCGACAGGCAATGAGCAGTTCTTC.

The chain carries TRBV2 and TRBJ2-7, with no clear D. This CDR3 contains 11 residues. CDR1 and CDR2 from the germline V gene are SNHLY and FYNNEI. Trimming stripped 3 bases from V and 2 bases from J, with 2 bases between. CDR3 residues: CASSEAYEQYF. CDR3 in DNA: TGTGCCAGCAGTGAGGCCTACGAGCAGTACTTC.

The chain employs TRBV30 and TRBJ2-3; D remains ambiguous. V lost 2 bases and J lost 0, with 15 bases in between. This CDR3 has 16 amino acids. Looked up from germline, CDR1 is GTSNPN and CDR2 is SVGIG (reference sequence). The CDR3 region has the DNA TGTGCCTGGAGTTCGTCATTCGTTGGGAGCACAGATACGCAGTATTTT. Protein sequence: CAWSSSFVGSTDTQYF.

The chain employs TRBV5-1 and TRBJ1-2; unclear D gene. Germline CDR1 SGHRS, CDR2 YFSETQ. Trimming removed 6 bases from V and 2 bases from J, with 14 bases in between. There are 14 residues in the CDR3. As DNA, the CDR3 is TGCGCCAGCAATCCAGATATAAAAAACTATGGCTACACCTTC. This sequence encodes CASNPDIKNYGYTF.

V is TRBV10-3 and J is TRBJ1-5, with D maybe TRBD1 (5 bases). Germline V lookup: CDR1 ENHRY, CDR2 SYGVKD. V gave up 3 bases and J gave up 5 bases, with 11 bases separating them. The length of the CDR3 is 14 residues. CDR3 sequence (DNA): TGTGCCATCAGTGATCCAGGGACCGATCAGCCCCAGCATTTT. This sequence encodes CAISDPGTDQPQHF.

The chain combines TRBV18 with TRBJ1-3; maybe TRBD1 (6 bases). Between the trimmed V and J ends, which lost 3 bases and 2 bases, there was a span of 8 bases. This CDR3 contains 14 residues. CDR1 is KGHSH, CDR2 LQKENI, per germline. CDR3: CASSPDRAGNTIYF. The CDR3 DNA reads TGTGCCAGCTCACCGGACAGAGCTGGAAACACCATATATTTT.

This chain uses TRBV9 with TRBJ2-3; 7 bases agree with TRBD1. V shed 0 bases, J shed 3 bases, and the junction held 10 bases outside the gene matches. The CDR3 is 17 residues long. In germline, CDR1 is SGDLS, CDR2 YYNGEE. The CDR3 nucleotides are TGTGCCAGCAGCGTAGCCCTACAGGGGATGGGTACAGATACGCAGTATTTT. It is translated as CASSVALQGMGTDTQYF. The whole variable domain, remainder taken from reference TRBV9 and TRBJ2-3, is DSGVTQTPKHLITATGQRVTLRCSPRSGDLSVYWYQQSLDQGLQFLIQYYNGEERAKGNILERFSAQQFPDLHSELNLSSLELGDSALYFCASSVALQGMGTDTQYFGPGTRLTVL.

This clone was counted a single time. The V gene is TRBV19, the J gene TRBJ2-1, with TRBD2 identical over 12 bases. The V gene's germline CDR1 is LNHDA and CDR2 SQIVND (reference sequence). V gave up 5 bases and J gave up 0 bases; unmatched junction bases: 14. There are 20 residues in the CDR3. CDR3 region: CASSLFALAGGGSSYNEQFF. CDR3 sequence (DNA): TGTGCCAGTAGTCTCTTTGCGCTAGCGGGAGGGGGAAGCTCCTACAATGAGCAGTTCTTC.

The sample holds a few counts of this clone. This chain links TRBV6-1 with TRBJ1-1; D unclear. The CDR3 runs 14 residues. CDR1 and CDR2 (germline): MNHNS, SASEGT. V was clipped by 2 bases and J by 3 bases, with 10 bases between them. CDR3 region: CASSETGRYTEAFF. Here the CDR3 DNA reads TGTGCCAGCAGTGAAACTGGACGGTACACTGAAGCTTTCTTT.

This chain joins TRBV5-6 and TRBJ2-6; D gene uncertain. The germline V gene has CDR1 SGHDT and CDR2 YYEEEE. The CDR3 sequence is 17 residues long. V gave up 4 bases and J gave up 0 bases, with 14 bases separating them. The CDR3 DNA reads TGTGCCAGCAGCCCCCCTTGGTTGGACTCTGGGGCCAACGTCCTGACTTTC. It yields the protein CASSPPWLDSGANVLTF.

The genes are TRBV24-1 and TRBJ2-2; 8 nucleotides line up with TRBD1. Trimming removed 9 bases from V and 1 base from J; junction bases left unmatched: 3. The CDR3 extends over 14 amino acids. Germline values: CDR1 KGHDR, CDR2 SFDVKD. This CDR3 is CATPGGENTGELFF. The CDR3 coding sequence is TGTGCCACCCCAGGGGGCGAGAACACCGGGGAGCTGTTTTTT.

The chain has TRBV5-4 and TRBJ1-1, with 9 bases identical to TRBD1. V trimming: 1 base; J trimming: 1 base; junction bases outside the gene matches: 8. Germline-derived CDR1 and CDR2 are SGHNT and YYREEE (reference sequence). The CDR3 has 17 residues. The CDR3 loop is CASSLPTGGATNTEAFF. As DNA, the CDR3 is TGTGCCAGCAGCTTGCCCACAGGGGGCGCTACGAACACTGAAGCTTTCTTT.

The rearrangement joins TRBV2 to TRBJ1-6; D is perhaps TRBD1 (5 bases). The CDR3 runs to 14 residues. V was clipped by 1 base and J by 10 bases, with 11 bases between them. Per germline, CDR1 SNHLY and CDR2 FYNNEI. The CDR3 DNA reads as TGTGCCAGCAGTGAAGGGAGGGGAATATCACCCCTCCACTTT. Amino acids: CASSEGRGISPLHF.

V gene TRBV2 combines with J gene TRBJ1-5; no clear D gene. This CDR3 region has 15 residues. V lost 1 base and J 3 bases, leaving 10 bases between the germline ends. Germline loops: CDR1 SNHLY, CDR2 FYNNEI. CDR3 bases: TGTGCCAGCAGTGAAGGTGAGGGATACAATCAGCCCCAGCATTTT. Encoded protein: CASSEGEGYNQPQHF.

The J gene is TRBJ2-3, the V gene TRBV15; 8 bases map to TRBD1. The germline gives CDR1 LNHNV, CDR2 YYDKDF (reference sequence). V shed 0 bases and J 3 bases; nucleotides not matched to a gene: 8. The CDR3 consists of 17 residues. The CDR3, as DNA: TGTGCCACCAGCAGAGAACAAATGGACAGGGCGACAGATACGCAGTATTTT. This codes for CATSREQMDRATDTQYF.

The rearrangement joins TRBV19 to TRBJ2-3; the match to TRBD2 covers 7 bases. The CDR3 contains 17 residues. V lost 4 bases and J lost 0; bases outside the gene matches: 10. From germline, CDR1 is LNHDA and CDR2 SQIVND (reference sequence). CDR3 coding DNA: TGTGCCAGTAGTAACATCCTCCCTAGCGGAAGCACAGATACGCAGTATTTT. This translates into CASSNILPSGSTDTQYF. The full variable domain, rest sourced from reference TRBV19 and TRBJ2-3, is DGGITQSPKYLFRKEGQNVTLSCEQNLNHDAMYWYRQDPGQGLRLIYYSQIVNDFQKGDIAEGYSVSREKKESFPLTVTSAQKNPTAFYLCASSNILPSGSTDTQYFGPGTRLTVL.

V gene TRBV5-1 combines with J gene TRBJ2-1, with TRBD2 identical over 9 bases. Germline lookup yields CDR1 SGHRS and CDR2 YFSETQ. With 3 bases clipped from V and 5 bases from J, the junction kept 6 bases outside the gene matches. This CDR3 region has 15 residues. The CDR3 sequence: CASSSDGLANNEQFF. The CDR3 DNA sequence: TGCGCCAGCAGCTCGGATGGACTAGCGAACAATGAGCAGTTCTTC.

The V and J genes are TRBV28 and TRBJ1-2; 9 nucleotides align to TRBD1. Germline trimming cut 6 bases from V and 2 bases from J; bases unmatched to any gene: 4. Germline CDR1 is MDHEN and CDR2 is SYDVKM. The CDR3 length is 14 residues. The CDR3 reads CASRDRGSNYGYTF. In DNA, the CDR3 is TGTGCCAGCAGGGACAGGGGAAGCAACTATGGCTACACCTTC.

The rearrangement joins TRBV6-1 to TRBJ2-7; tentatively, D is TRBD1 (6 bases). The CDR3 is 15 residues long. Per germline, CDR1 MNHNS and CDR2 SASEGT. The germline V and J ends were trimmed by 0 bases and 2 bases, with 11 bases remaining between them. The CDR3 reads CASSEAGAGAYEQYF. CDR3 bases: TGTGCCAGCAGTGAAGCGGGGGCAGGCGCCTACGAGCAGTACTTC.

This chain connects TRBV5-1 to TRBJ2-7; the D is unclear. The CDR3 contains 14 residues. The V end lost 4 bases, the J end lost 2 bases, and 13 bases lay between the germline ends. The V gene's germline CDR1 is SGHRS and CDR2 YFSETQ. The CDR3 loop reads CASSLSPGTYEQYF. CDR3 coding DNA: TGCGCCAGCAGCCTGTCCCCTGGGACCTACGAGCAGTACTTC.

The rearrangement joins TRBV10-3 to TRBJ1-5, with a weak D call TRBD1 (6 bases). The CDR3 is 13 amino acids. Germline CDR1 reads ENHRY; CDR2 reads SYGVKD. The germline V and J ends were trimmed by 4 bases and 6 bases, with 10 bases remaining between them. CDR3 DNA sequence: TGTGCCATCAGTGGCGGAGGGGGTCAGCCCCAGCATTTT. Protein: CAISGGGGQPQHF.

V is TRBV6-4 and J is TRBJ1-5; D is undetermined. The CDR3 is 16 amino acids. The germline V and J ends were trimmed by 2 bases and 0 bases, with 11 bases remaining between them. Per germline, CDR1 MRHNA and CDR2 SNTAGT. CDR3 DNA sequence: TGTGCCAGCAGTGACGGTTACAGAGATAGCAATCAGCCCCAGCATTTT. Its translation: CASSDGYRDSNQPQHF.

The gene calls are TRBV5-1 and TRBJ2-2, with a tentative D call TRBD2 (5 bases). Germline V gives CDR1 SGHRS, CDR2 YFSETQ. V dropped 0 bases and J dropped 6 bases, with 15 bases sitting between them. The CDR3 has 16 residues. CDR3 in amino acids: CASSLVVAGSSGELFF. In DNA form, the CDR3 reads TGCGCCAGCAGCTTGGTCGTGGCGGGTTCCTCCGGGGAGCTGTTTTTT.

This chain joins TRBV27 and TRBJ1-2; no clear D. Between the trimmed V and J ends, which lost 9 bases and 4 bases, there was a span of 27 bases. This CDR3 comprises 17 residues. From germline, CDR1 is MNHEY and CDR2 SMNVEV (reference sequence). CDR3 DNA: TGTGCCAGTAGAAGCTCTCGGAACGACAAGCGCCCCTATGGCTACACCTTC. Translated, it gives CASRSSRNDKRPYGYTF.